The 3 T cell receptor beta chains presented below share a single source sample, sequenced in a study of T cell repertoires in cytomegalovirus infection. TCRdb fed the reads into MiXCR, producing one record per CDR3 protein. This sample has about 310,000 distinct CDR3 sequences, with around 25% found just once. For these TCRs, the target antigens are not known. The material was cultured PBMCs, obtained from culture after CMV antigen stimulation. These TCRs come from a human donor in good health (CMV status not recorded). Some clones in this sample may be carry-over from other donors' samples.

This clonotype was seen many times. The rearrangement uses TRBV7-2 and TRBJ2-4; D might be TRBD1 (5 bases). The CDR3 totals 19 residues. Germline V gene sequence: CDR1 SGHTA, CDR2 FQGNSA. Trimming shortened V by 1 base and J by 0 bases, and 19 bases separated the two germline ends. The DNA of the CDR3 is TGTGCCAGCAGCTTAGAGTGGACATCAAGCACTCTAGCCAAAAACATTCAGTACTTC. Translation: CASSLEWTSSTLAKNIQYF.

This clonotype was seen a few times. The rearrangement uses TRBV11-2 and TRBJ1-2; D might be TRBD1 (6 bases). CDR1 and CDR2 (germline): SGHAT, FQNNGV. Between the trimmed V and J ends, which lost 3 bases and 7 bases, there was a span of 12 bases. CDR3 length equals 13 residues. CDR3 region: CASSLWGAGGYTF. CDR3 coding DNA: TGTGCCAGCAGCTTGTGGGGGGCTGGTGGCTACACCTTC.

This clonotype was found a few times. The chain's CDR3 is CASSPTWTGRHEQFF. Here the CDR3 DNA reads TGTGCCAGCTCACCAACATGGACAGGGAGGCATGAGCAGTTCTTC. The V and J genes are TRBV18 and TRBJ2-1; 8 bases match TRBD1. Per germline, CDR1 KGHSH and CDR2 LQKENI. CDR3 length equals 15 residues. Unmatched junction bases numbered 8, after V lost 2 bases and J lost 8 bases.